The clone carrying this TCR beta chain has a single count. The antigen is not known. The CDR3 is 11 amino acids. V lost 2 bases, J lost 8 bases, and 6 bases lay in between. PCR was performed using 60 Vbeta and 13 Jbeta primers. Assay: immunoSEQ multiplex PCR; the TCRdb copy retains only in-frame clones and omits some. Of roughly 120,000 clones in the sample, more than 80% were seen once. These data belong to a study of cytomegalovirus exposure and HLA in healthy donors. Notes on the study in general: According to a later analysis, most TCR beta chains associated with CMV appeared HLA-restricted. Serostatus for CMV was the only available immune exposure information.

The gene calls are TRBV23-1 and TRBJ1-1; the D is unclear. TRBV23-1 is noted as an ORF with a role that remains uncertain. The sample was PBMCs. The TCR originated in a male donor in good health and CMV-seronegative. As DNA, the CDR3 is TGCGCCAGCAGTCAAGGCCAAGAAGCTTTCTTT. This sequence encodes CASSQGQEAFF.